Shown below are 20 T cell receptor beta chains from a single sample sequenced in a study of T cell clonotyping in hematopoietic cell transplantation. The repertoire was sequenced with immunoSEQ multiplex PCR; TCRdb's copy has only in-frame clones and lacks some. Among 27,000 or so clones listed, approximately 96% were seen once. Specimen: peripheral blood mononuclear cells. Source of these receptors: a man aged 50 or older in good health. Some clones in this sample may be carry-over from other donors' samples.

The chain couples TRBV19 to TRBJ1-2; tentative D call: TRBD1 (5 bases). V lost 4 bases, J lost 4 bases, and 10 bases lay in between. The length of the CDR3 is 13 residues. Germline CDR1 and CDR2: LNHDA and SQIVND (reference sequence). CDR3 coding DNA: TGTGCCAGTAGTAGACAGTTTTTCTATGGCTACACCTTC. The encoded protein is CASSRQFFYGYTF.

The gene calls are TRBV7-2 and TRBJ2-1, with D hard to call. V dropped 4 bases and J dropped 7 bases, with 11 bases sitting between them. CDR1 and CDR2 from the germline V gene are SGHTA and FQGNSA. CDR3 length equals 13 residues. The CDR3 sequence: CASSSYVTNEQFF. The CDR3 DNA reads as TGTGCCAGCAGCTCATACGTAACTAATGAGCAGTTCTTC.

This clone has only a few counts. V usage is TRBV7-9 and J usage is TRBJ1-1; tentative D call: TRBD1 (5 bases). CDR1 and CDR2 (germline): SEHNR, FQNEAQ (reference sequence). Trimming removed 3 bases from V and 0 bases from J, with 8 bases in between. The CDR3 contains 14 residues. CDR3 DNA sequence: TGTGCCAGCAGCTTCGAGGGGTTGAACACTGAAGCTTTCTTT. As protein: CASSFEGLNTEAFF.

Regarding this clone: This specimen includes other DNA sequences encoding the same CDR3. The rearrangement uses TRBV4-3 and TRBJ1-2; TRBD1 agrees at 7 bases. This CDR3 comprises 13 residues. Trimming cost V 0 bases and J 8 bases; bases outside gene matches: 3. The germline V gene has CDR1 LGHNA and CDR2 YSLEER. CDR3 nucleotide sequence: TGCGCCAGCAGCCAAGAGAGGGGGCTCGGCTACACCTTC. Protein: CASSQERGLGYTF.

The chain couples TRBV5-1 to TRBJ1-1, with no clear D. In germline, CDR1 is SGHRS, CDR2 YFSETQ. The V and J ends lost 0 bases and 5 bases respectively, with 14 bases between them. CDR3 size: 15 residues. CDR3 loop: CASSLDRSVGTEAFF. The CDR3, as DNA: TGCGCCAGCAGCTTGGATCGCTCGGTGGGGACTGAAGCTTTCTTT.

The V gene is TRBV27, the J gene TRBJ1-2, with 9 bases identical to TRBD1. Germline CDR1 is MNHEY and CDR2 is SMNVEV (reference sequence). The V and J ends lost 6 bases and 6 bases, in that order; junction bases with no gene match: 20. The CDR3 is made up of 18 amino acids. CDR3 loop: CASSPGQGYGPDKNGYTF. The CDR3 nucleotides read TGTGCCAGCAGCCCTGGACAGGGGTACGGACCTGATAAGAATGGCTACACCTTC.

This clone was seen a single time. In DNA, the CDR3 is TGTGCCAGCAGCCCACAACCCAACACTGAAGCTTTCTTT. Translating gives CASSPQPNTEAFF. This sequence joins TRBV7-2 and TRBJ1-1; D gene uncertain. Between the trimmed V and J ends, which lost 5 bases and 2 bases, there was a span of 9 bases. The CDR3 has 13 amino acids. Germline-derived CDR1 and CDR2 are SGHTA and FQGNSA.

This chain joins TRBV9 and TRBJ1-5; 9 bases match TRBD1. CDR1 SGDLS and CDR2 YYNGEE come from the germline V gene. V shed 3 bases and J 2 bases; nucleotides not matched to a gene: 0. The CDR3 is made up of 14 amino acids. The DNA of the CDR3 is TGTGCCAGCAGCGGGACAGGGGGCAATCAGCCCCAGCATTTT. Amino acids: CASSGTGGNQPQHF.

CDR3 sequence reads: CAWSGTGGLSPLHF. CDR3 bases: TGTGCCTGGAGCGGTACAGGGGGCTTATCACCCCTCCACTTT. This sequence joins TRBV30 and TRBJ1-6; TRBD1 aligns across 9 bases. V was clipped by 3 bases and J by 10 bases; unmatched bases: 7. CDR1 and CDR2 (germline): GTSNPN, SVGIG (reference sequence). The CDR3 length is 14 residues.

The chain carries TRBV2 and TRBJ1-1; tentatively, D is TRBD1 (6 bases). Germline V CDR1 and CDR2: SNHLY, FYNNEI. CDR3 length: 10 residues. V was cut by 4 bases and J by 10 bases, with 7 bases left in between. The DNA of the CDR3 is TGTGCCAGCAGTGGGGGGCCAGCTTTCTTT. This translates into CASSGGPAFF.

This clone came up once. V gene TRBV6-1 combines with J gene TRBJ2-1, with 8 bases matching TRBD1. V lost 7 bases and J lost 6; bases outside the gene matches: 8. The CDR3 sequence is 14 residues long. Germline CDR1 MNHNS, CDR2 SASEGT. The CDR3 protein is CASIWTGMSNEQFF. The CDR3 bases are TGTGCCAGCATTTGGACAGGGATGAGCAATGAGCAGTTCTTC.

The chain uses TRBV15 and TRBJ2-7; the D is unclear. Trimming removed 1 base from V and 6 bases from J, with 10 bases in between. CDR1 is LNHNV, CDR2 YYDKDF, per germline (reference sequence). The CDR3 runs to 13 residues. The CDR3 DNA sequence: TGTGCCACCAGCAGAGTGCCGTCCGGCGAGCAGTACTTC. Encoded protein: CATSRVPSGEQYF.

The genes are TRBV15 and TRBJ1-5, with D possibly matching TRBD1 (5 bases). Germline V gene sequence: CDR1 LNHNV, CDR2 YYDKDF (reference sequence). V lost 2 bases and J lost 8, with 13 bases in between. The CDR3 sequence is 14 residues long. The CDR3, as DNA: TGTGCCACCAGCAGAACCAGGGTGGGGGAGCCCCAGCATTTT. Amino acid sequence: CATSRTRVGEPQHF.

V is TRBV14 and J is TRBJ2-7; weak D call: TRBD2 (6 bases). CDR3 length: 14 residues. Germline V CDR1 and CDR2: SGHDN, FVKESK. With 6 bases removed from V and 5 bases from J, the gap between germline ends came to 17 bases. This CDR3 reads CASSLREWSNEQYF. CDR3 sequence (DNA): TGTGCCAGCAGTCTCCGGGAGTGGAGTAACGAGCAGTACTTC.

This chain links TRBV28 with TRBJ2-7; D assignment may be TRBD1 or TRBD2 (5 bases each). Per the germline V gene, CDR1 is MDHEN and CDR2 is SYDVKM. V was clipped by 6 bases and J by 1 base, with 10 bases between them. The CDR3 is made up of 13 amino acids. The CDR3 loop is CASSSGQSYEQYF. CDR3 DNA: TGTGCCAGCAGCAGCGGACAATCCTACGAGCAGTACTTC.

The chain uses TRBV9 and TRBJ1-6, with D possibly matching TRBD1 (5 bases). This CDR3 is 14 amino acids long. Between the trimmed V and J ends, which lost 2 bases and 9 bases, there was a span of 12 bases. Per the germline V gene, CDR1 is SGDLS and CDR2 is YYNGEE. In DNA form, the CDR3 reads TGTGCCAGCAGCGTCACGCCGGGGGGTTCACCCCTCCACTTT. This sequence encodes CASSVTPGGSPLHF.

This clone is a singleton in its sample. V gene TRBV25-1 combines with J gene TRBJ1-2, with a weak D call TRBD1 (5 bases). The germline V gene encodes CDR1 MGHDK and CDR2 SYGVNS. Trimming shortened V by 1 base and J by 0 bases, and 9 bases separated the two germline ends. The CDR3 consists of 15 residues. The CDR3 spells CASSELGDANYGYTF. CDR3 nucleotide sequence: TGTGCCAGCAGTGAATTGGGGGATGCTAACTATGGCTACACCTTC.

The V and J genes are TRBV25-1 and TRBJ1-5, with 8 bases lining up with TRBD1. Unmatched junction bases numbered 6, after V lost 4 bases and J lost 1 base. In germline, CDR1 is MGHDK, CDR2 SYGVNS. The CDR3 consists of 16 residues. This chain's CDR3 is CASSGSGGSSNQPQHF. CDR3 DNA: TGTGCCAGCAGTGGATCAGGGGGCTCGAGCAATCAGCCCCAGCATTTT.

J is TRBJ2-2 and V is TRBV5-4; D not resolved. The CDR3 is 17 residues long. The germline V gene encodes CDR1 SGHNT and CDR2 YYREEE (reference sequence). V lost 2 bases and J 2 bases, leaving 16 bases between the germline ends. Here the CDR3 DNA reads TGTGCCAGCAGCTTACCTTATCCGCGCGGAAACACCGGGGAGCTGTTTTTT. Amino acid sequence: CASSLPYPRGNTGELFF.

The gene calls are TRBV7-2 and TRBJ2-5; possibly TRBD1 for D (6 bases). The CDR3 spans 14 residues. V lost 5 bases, J lost 6 bases, and 16 bases lay in between. Germline V CDR1 and CDR2: SGHTA, FQGNSA. The CDR3 sequence is CASSIPQGLKTQYF. Written as DNA, the CDR3 is TGTGCCAGCAGCATTCCTCAGGGGCTGAAGACCCAGTACTTC.